This T cell receptor (beta chain) was sequenced in a study of T cells in Graves' hyperthyroidism and ophthalmopathy. RNA transcripts yielded amplified TCR beta CDR3 regions. A set of HTBI primers served as the primers for a first-round RT-PCR of the TCR CDR3. Each CDR3 protein is one row after TCRdb ran MiXCR on the multiplex PCR reads. This table holds roughly 570,000 distinct CDR3 sequences, 46% found once. What was sequenced was peripheral blood or thyroid tissue (not recorded which). This receptor was identified in an adult woman with Graves' disease, either hyperthyroidism or ophthalmopathy (not recorded which).

CDR3 loop: CASSERGGTPQHF. The CDR3 DNA reads TGCGCCAGCAGTGAGAGGGGGGGTACGCCCCAGCATTTT. The gene calls are TRBV10-2 and TRBJ1-5; tentative D call: TRBD1 (6 bases). Germline loops: CDR1 WSHSY, CDR2 SAAADI. This CDR3 comprises 13 residues. Between the trimmed V and J ends, which lost 2 bases and 9 bases, there was a span of 11 bases.